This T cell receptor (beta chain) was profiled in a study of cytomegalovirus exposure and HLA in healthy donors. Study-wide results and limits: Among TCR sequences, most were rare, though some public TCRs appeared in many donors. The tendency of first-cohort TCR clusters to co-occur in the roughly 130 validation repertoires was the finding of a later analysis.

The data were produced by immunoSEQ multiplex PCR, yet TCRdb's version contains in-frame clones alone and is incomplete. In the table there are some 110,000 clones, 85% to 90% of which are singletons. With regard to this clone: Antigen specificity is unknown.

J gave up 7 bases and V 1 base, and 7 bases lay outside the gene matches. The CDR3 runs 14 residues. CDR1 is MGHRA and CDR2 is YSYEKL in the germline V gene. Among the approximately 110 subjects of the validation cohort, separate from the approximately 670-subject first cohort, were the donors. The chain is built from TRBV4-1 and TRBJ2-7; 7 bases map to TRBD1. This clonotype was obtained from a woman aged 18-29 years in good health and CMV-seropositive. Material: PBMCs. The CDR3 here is CASSQGGGGEEQYF. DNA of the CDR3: TGCGCCAGCAGCCAAGGAGGGGGCGGCGAGGAGCAGTACTTC.